These 16 T cell receptor beta chains were sequenced from one sample in a study of cytomegalovirus exposure and HLA in healthy donors. It was with 60 Vbeta and 13 Jbeta primers that the PCR ran. The protocol was immunoSEQ multiplex PCR, while the TCRdb copy is restricted to in-frame clones and leaves out a portion. The sample carries about 150,000 clones, roughly 70% recorded once. Sequencing input: PBMCs. These receptors were obtained from a man younger than 30 in good health and CMV-seropositive.

The J gene is TRBJ2-7, the V gene TRBV10-3; 9 bases are shared with TRBD1. The ends lost 6 bases at V and 1 base at J; junction bases unmatched: 4. Germline values: CDR1 ENHRY, CDR2 SYGVKD. The CDR3 spans 14 residues. CDR3 sequence: CAIRTDRGSYEQYF. The DNA of the CDR3 is TGTGCCATCAGGACGGACAGGGGATCCTACGAGCAGTACTTC.

The chain combines TRBV7-8 with TRBJ2-7; D gene uncertain. Germline V gene sequence: CDR1 SGHVS, CDR2 FQNEAQ. CDR3 length equals 13 residues. The V end was cut by 1 base, the J end by 7 bases, with 11 bases between. The CDR3 loop reads CASSLVRAREQYF. The CDR3 DNA follows: TGTGCCAGCAGCTTAGTACGCGCCCGGGAGCAGTACTTC.

V usage is TRBV18 and J usage is TRBJ2-4; possibly TRBD2 for D (5 bases). The CDR3 runs to 16 residues. From germline, CDR1 is KGHSH and CDR2 LQKENI. Trimming took 0 bases from V and 1 from J, leaving 10 bases between them. As DNA, the CDR3 is TGTGCCAGCTCACCACCAATATCGGGGGCCAAAAACATTCAGTACTTC. It encodes CASSPPISGAKNIQYF.

The chain has TRBV6-6 and TRBJ1-5; D is perhaps TRBD1 (6 bases). This CDR3 contains 14 residues. Germline assignment: CDR1 MNHNY and CDR2 SVGAGI (reference sequence). With 7 bases removed from V and 7 bases from J, the gap between germline ends came to 17 bases. The DNA for the CDR3 is TGTGCCAGCACCTACTTACAGGGAAGCCAGCCCCAGCATTTT. Its protein product is CASTYLQGSQPQHF.

The rearrangement links TRBV14 to TRBJ2-5; D is uncertain. Germline V gene lookup returns CDR1 SGHDN and CDR2 FVKESK. Trimming left V 1 base short and J 2 bases short, with 17 bases between. The CDR3 runs to 17 residues. The CDR3 spells CASSQVRVGYVQETQYF. In DNA form, the CDR3 reads TGTGCCAGCAGCCAAGTGCGAGTCGGTTACGTGCAAGAGACCCAGTACTTC.

The CDR3: CATSEGNTIYF. The CDR3 coding sequence is TGTGCCACCTCCGAGGGAAACACCATATATTTT. The chain has TRBV15 and TRBJ1-3; D remains ambiguous. Germline V gene sequence: CDR1 LNHNV, CDR2 YYDKDF (reference sequence). V lost 8 bases, J lost 4 bases, and 6 bases lay in between. The CDR3 runs to 11 residues. Full variable domain (missing parts from reference TRBV15 and TRBJ1-3): DAMVIQNPRYQVTQFGKPVTLSCSQTLNHNVMYWYQQKSSQAPKLLFHYYDKDFNNEADTPDNFQSRRPNTSFCFLDIRSPGLGDTAMYLCATSEGNTIYFGEGSWLTVV.

This clone appeared a few times. This chain connects TRBV18 to TRBJ2-5; D may be TRBD1 (6 bases). The CDR3 has 13 amino acids. Per the germline V gene, CDR1 is KGHSH and CDR2 is LQKENI. Trimming removed 2 bases at V and 5 bases at J, with 9 bases between. For the CDR3, the DNA is TGTGCCAGCTCACCATCAGGGGCTGAGACCCAGTACTTC. The encoded protein is CASSPSGAETQYF.

This chain links TRBV27 with TRBJ2-1; D may be TRBD1 (6 bases). Germline V gene sequence: CDR1 MNHEY, CDR2 SMNVEV (reference sequence). Trimming took off 3 bases at V and 0 bases at J, with 9 bases between the two ends. CDR3 length: 15 residues. CDR3 in DNA: TGTGCCAGCAGTTTTGACAGGAGCTCCTACAATGAGCAGTTCTTC. Translated, it gives CASSFDRSSYNEQFF.

V and J are TRBV28 and TRBJ2-7; TRBD2 might be the D (5 bases). The V gene's germline CDR1 is MDHEN and CDR2 SYDVKM. This CDR3 spans 15 amino acids. Trimming took off 1 base at V and 2 bases at J, with 12 bases between the two ends. The CDR3 loop reads CASSLSGKGAYEQYF. The CDR3 coding sequence is TGTGCCAGCAGTTTATCCGGGAAGGGCGCCTACGAGCAGTACTTC.

As regards this clone: The identical CDR3 is also encoded by other nucleotide sequences in the sample. This sequence joins TRBV7-2 and TRBJ2-2; D call uncertain. Trimming cost V 1 base and J 5 bases, with 5 bases left between them. The CDR3 spans 13 residues. Per germline, CDR1 SGHTA and CDR2 FQGNSA. CDR3 loop: CASSLVRTGELFF. The DNA of the CDR3 is TGTGCCAGCAGCTTAGTCCGGACCGGGGAGCTGTTTTTT.

This clone was seen a handful of times. This chain links TRBV27 with TRBJ2-1, with a possible D match to TRBD2 (6 bases). Trimming shortened V by 3 bases and J by 7 bases, and 13 bases separated the two germline ends. CDR1 and CDR2 (germline): MNHEY, SMNVEV (reference sequence). The CDR3 runs to 14 residues. CDR3: CASSFPGATNEQFF. The DNA for the CDR3 is TGTGCCAGCAGTTTTCCGGGAGCCACGAATGAGCAGTTCTTC.

The chain links TRBV18 to TRBJ2-7, with 11 bases aligning to TRBD1. The junction had 4 bases not matched to a gene; V was cut back by 3 bases and J by 3 bases. This CDR3 is 15 amino acids long. CDR1 KGHSH and CDR2 LQKENI come from the germline V gene. CDR3 in amino acids: CASSPGTGGHYEQYF. The CDR3, as DNA: TGTGCCAGCTCACCCGGGACAGGGGGTCACTACGAGCAGTACTTC.

This chain links TRBV4-3 with TRBJ2-7; perhaps TRBD2 as D (6 bases). Germline CDR1 and CDR2: LGHNA and YSLEER. Deletions cut 4 bases from V and 0 bases from J, with 16 bases between. The CDR3 is 16 residues long. The CDR3 loop reads CASSPGGGTYSYEQYF. CDR3 DNA sequence: TGCGCCAGCAGCCCAGGAGGCGGGACTTACTCCTACGAGCAGTACTTC.

This chain connects TRBV9 to TRBJ1-1; TRBD1 is a possible D gene (6 bases). V was shortened by 6 bases and J by 5 bases, with 14 bases between the two germline ends. Germline CDR1 reads SGDLS; CDR2 reads YYNGEE. CDR3 length equals 13 residues. The CDR3 sequence is CASNDEQGTEAFF. For the CDR3, the DNA is TGTGCCAGCAATGACGAGCAGGGGACTGAAGCTTTCTTT.

The chain couples TRBV29-1 to TRBJ2-2; no reliable D call. Germline loops: CDR1 SQVTM, CDR2 ANQGSEA. With 7 bases removed from V and 4 bases from J, the gap between germline ends came to 16 bases. This CDR3 contains 14 residues. The CDR3 bases are TGCAGCGCTGGGTTGGGTGACTCCACCGGGGAGCTGTTTTTT. Amino acid sequence: CSAGLGDSTGELFF.

This clone has only a few counts. The V call is TRBV10-2, the J call TRBJ2-5; D gene ambiguous. Trimming pared 8 bases from V and 4 bases from J, leaving 14 bases between. This CDR3 spans 13 amino acids. The germline gives CDR1 WSHSY, CDR2 SAAADI. The CDR3 DNA sequence: TGCGCCAGCTCCGCTCCTCCGGGAGAGACCCAGTACTTC. This translates into CASSAPPGETQYF.